This T cell receptor (beta chain) originates from a study of shared clonotypes between healthy human individuals. Findings of the study overall: Naive CD4 clonotypes overlapped across a handful of donors at 4.5% to 5.5%.

Method: immunoSEQ multiplex PCR; TCRdb's copy keeps in-frame clones and lacks some. The sample lists more than 1.2 million clones, 98% occurring once. In the case of this clone: What it binds is unknown.

V trimming: 6 bases; J trimming: 8 bases; junction bases outside the gene matches: 10. The CDR3 totals 14 residues. From germline, CDR1 is SNHLY and CDR2 FYNNEI. Healthy adults negative for HIV, lacking recent acute infections or vaccinations, served as donors. This clonotype originated in a man between 25 and 39 years old in good health. The V call is TRBV2, the J call TRBJ2-3; 8 positions agree with TRBD1. The material sequenced was naive CD4+ T cells sorted from blood. Described subset: CD45RA+ positively selected. In DNA, the CDR3 is TGTGCCAGCAGGGAGACAGGGGTGGGTGGTACGCAGTATTTT. Translation: CASRETGVGGTQYF.